This T cell receptor beta chain was sequenced for a study of OX40 agonist ivuxolimab in advanced cancers. Describing the broader study: Ivuxolimab was a fully human IgG2 agonistic monoclonal antibody targeting the costimulatory receptor OX40 (CD134). In the dose-escalation cohort, roughly 82% of patients were male, and the mean age was 60 years with a range of roughly 20 to 79. Prior anti-PD-1, anti-PD-L1 or anti-CTLA-4 therapy was permitted, and less than 45% of dose-escalation patients had received checkpoint inhibitors. Intravenous ivuxolimab was administered to patients every 2 weeks at six dose levels: 0.01, 0.1, 0.3, 1.5, 3 and 10 mg/kg. Of the roughly 51 patients in dose escalation, about 20 had hepatocellular carcinoma, around 15 had melanoma, 9 had renal cell carcinoma and 9 had head and neck cancer. Peripheral TCRbeta sequencing was intended to test whether TCR sequence diversity was altered and clonal T-cell expansion was caused by ivuxolimab. The paper describes the monotherapy dose-escalation part (N = 52 patients) of the phase I trial of ivuxolimab. Partial responses occurred in three dose-escalation patients, of whom one had hepatocellular carcinoma and two had cutaneous melanoma. What the study reported, not specific to this receptor: Low levels of normalized T-cell clonal expansion were also seen in some nonresponding patients. Antigen specificity was not determined for the clonally expanded peripheral T cells. In partial responders in the 0.1-3.0 mg/kg groups, normalized peripheral clonal expansion was found to be among the lowest, especially among CD8+ T cells. Clonal expansion of both CD4+ and CD8+ blood T cells was observed from baseline to week 6 at doses 0.1 to 3.0 mg/kg. After ivuxolimab, expanded clones were on average more numerous among CD8+ T cells than among CD4+ T cells.

For sequencing of the TCRbeta CDR3 region, genomic DNA was extracted from the sorted cells. The immunoSEQ Assay was used to sequence the TCRbeta CDR3 regions. TCRdb took over this immuneACCESS table, retaining in-frame rearrangements with V and J assigned. Such tables are incomplete; in checked studies, under half of the missing clones stem from an unresolved V gene, and the remainder is unexplained. The sample table shows roughly 62,000 clones, and about 83% are seen once. The ten largest clones take up more than 2.5% of the sample. The CDR3 contains 16 residues, cysteine and phenylalanine counted. Only the CDR3 DNA stays, 48 bases, in frame from base 1. A distance of 12 bases separates the germline ends of V and J, which lose 1 base and 2 bases respectively. As encoded in the germline V gene, CDR1 is SGHTA while CDR2 is FQGNSA. The trial excluded patients who had a history of autoimmune disease or who were on systemic immunosuppression. Peripheral blood for TCR sequencing was collected from all dose cohorts at baseline, on cycle 4 day 1, and on cycle 7 day 1. Samples came from an open-label, multicenter, first-in-human phase I dose-escalation trial of ivuxolimab. The trial enrolled adults with locally advanced or metastatic head and neck squamous cell, hepatocellular, melanoma or renal cell carcinoma. Before TCR sequencing, CD4+ T cells and CD8+ T cells from peripheral blood were sorted into separate populations.

Concerning this clone: Its binding antigen is unknown. The input lacks base qualities; no much larger clone sits a single base away.

The chain joins TRBV7-2 to TRBJ1-3, with no confident D gene call. Sequences were derived from CD4+ or CD8+ T cells sorted from blood, sampled in a trial of the OX40 agonist ivuxolimab. This clonotype was sampled from an adult with an advanced solid tumor such as melanoma, head and neck, liver or kidney cancer. The bases read TGTGCCAGCAGCTTAGTGTGGAGGACCCCTGGAAACACCATATATTTT. Its translation reads: CASSLVWRTPGNTIYF.